These 18 T cell receptor beta chains originate from one sample sequenced in a study of blood T cell repertoires in COVID-19. Method: immunoSEQ multiplex PCR; TCRdb's copy keeps in-frame clones and lacks some. The sample shows a few hundred thousand clones, 70% to 90% of them seen only once. Sequencing was done on a sample of PBMCs or T cells enriched from blood (not recorded which). These receptors all come from a woman aged 18-30 years who had recovered from COVID-19.

The sample holds a few counts of this clone. The CDR3 nucleotides are TGTGCCAGCAGCCCCCGGGACAGGGCGTCCTACGAGCAGTACTTC. This sequence encodes CASSPRDRASYEQYF. This chain uses TRBV7-8 with TRBJ2-7, with TRBD1 matching over 9 bases. CDR1 is SGHVS, CDR2 FQNEAQ, per germline. V gave up 5 bases and J gave up 1 base; unmatched junction bases: 6. The CDR3 spans 15 residues.

This clone was observed once. This chain connects TRBV19 to TRBJ1-4; D possibly corresponds to TRBD1 (5 bases). There are 14 residues in the CDR3. From germline, CDR1 is LNHDA and CDR2 SQIVND (reference sequence). Trimming took off 2 bases at V and 4 bases at J, with 8 bases between the two ends. CDR3 DNA sequence: TGTGCCAGTAGTATACAGGGCGGTAATGAAAAACTGTTTTTT. This codes for CASSIQGGNEKLFF.

The chain recombines TRBV11-2 with TRBJ1-1, with a tentative D call TRBD1 (6 bases). V was shortened by 5 bases and J by 8 bases, with 24 bases between the two germline ends. The CDR3 extends over 16 amino acids. The germline CDR1 and CDR2 sequences are SGHAT and FQNNGV. The chain's CDR3 is CASSPRPRGAKREAFF. The DNA for the CDR3 is TGTGCCAGCAGCCCTCGCCCCCGGGGGGCGAAGAGGGAAGCTTTCTTT.

V is TRBV25-1 and J is TRBJ1-1; D possibly corresponds to TRBD1 (6 bases). V gave up 6 bases and J gave up 4 bases, with 15 bases separating them. This CDR3 is built from 14 residues. The V gene's germline CDR1 is MGHDK and CDR2 SYGVNS. Written as DNA, the CDR3 is TGTGCCAGCAGCCACCAGGGGAAGGCCACTGAAGCTTTCTTT. It codes for CASSHQGKATEAFF.

Comment on this clone: The junction and the germline gene differ at one end; a read error may be behind it. V is TRBV5-1 and J is TRBJ1-3; the D is unclear. Germline-derived CDR1 and CDR2 are SGHRS and YFSETQ. The CDR3 sequence is 16 residues long. CDR3 nucleotide sequence: TGCGCCAGCAACTTGGTTCCCCTCCAGTTTGGAAACACCATATATTTT. This encodes CASNLVPLQFGNTIYF.

The gene calls are TRBV3-1 (or the pseudogene TRBV3-2) and TRBJ2-4, with a possible D match to TRBD2 (7 bases). The CDR3 extends over 17 amino acids. Trimming stripped 0 bases from V and 3 bases from J, with 15 bases between. In germline, CDR1 is LGHDT, CDR2 YNNKEL (reference sequence). The CDR3 protein is CASSQEWGPGGKNIQYF. The CDR3 region has the DNA TGTGCCAGCAGCCAAGAATGGGGGCCGGGAGGCAAAAACATTCAGTACTTC.

The CDR3 coding sequence is TGTGCCAGCTCACCAGCGGCCAGTTCCTACGAGCAGTACTTC. Translated: CASSPAASSYEQYF. This chain links TRBV18 with TRBJ2-7; D is undetermined. V lost 2 bases, J lost 1 base, and 9 bases lay in between. Germline V lookup: CDR1 KGHSH, CDR2 LQKENI. The CDR3 covers 14 residues.

This chain joins TRBV14 and TRBJ2-7; D uncertain. Trimming took off 0 bases at V and 12 bases at J, with 21 bases between the two ends. The germline CDR1 and CDR2 sequences are SGHDN and FVKESK. This CDR3 has 15 residues. The CDR3 loop is CASSQDRARRSDVYF. In DNA form, the CDR3 reads TGTGCCAGCAGCCAAGACCGAGCCCGTCGGAGTGATGTGTACTTC.

The rearrangement joins TRBV9 to TRBJ2-6; a possible D gene is TRBD1 (5 bases). Germline V gives CDR1 SGDLS, CDR2 YYNGEE. The CDR3 extends over 17 amino acids. V shed 0 bases and J shed 0 bases, with 10 bases lying between them. CDR3 sequence reads: CASSVGQTTSGANVLTF. The CDR3 DNA sequence: TGTGCCAGCAGCGTAGGACAGACGACCTCTGGGGCCAACGTCCTGACTTTC.

The V and J genes are TRBV2 and TRBJ1-5; no clear D. Germline CDR1 is SNHLY and CDR2 is FYNNEI. V was trimmed by 3 bases and J by 3 bases, leaving 9 bases between them. The CDR3 covers 14 residues. CDR3 in DNA: TGTGCCAGCAGTGATACCGGTTACAATCAGCCCCAGCATTTT. As protein: CASSDTGYNQPQHF.

The CDR3 sequence is CASSSVLREGYTF. The CDR3 nucleotides read TGTGCCAGCAGCTCAGTCCTGAGGGAGGGCTACACCTTC. The V call is TRBV7-9, the J call TRBJ1-2; D is uncertain. Trimming shortened V by 4 bases and J by 8 bases, and 14 bases separated the two germline ends. Per germline, CDR1 SEHNR and CDR2 FQNEAQ (reference sequence). The CDR3 extends over 13 amino acids. Based on the CDR3 plus reference TRBV7-9 and TRBJ1-2, the full variable domain is DTGVSQNPRHKITKRGQNVTFRCDPISEHNRLYWYRQTLGQGPEFLTYFQNEAQLEKSRLLSDRFSAERPKGSFSTLEIQRTEQGDSAMYLCASSSVLREGYTFGSGTRLTVV.

The V and J genes are TRBV5-1 and TRBJ2-7; D is possibly TRBD1 (5 bases). The germline V gene encodes CDR1 SGHRS and CDR2 YFSETQ. V lost 2 bases and J lost 3, with 9 bases in between. This CDR3 is 13 amino acids long. Written as DNA, the CDR3 is TGCGCCAGCAGCTTAACCGACAGCTACGAGCAGTACTTC. This encodes CASSLTDSYEQYF.

The gene calls are TRBV28 and TRBJ2-7, with 7 bases aligning to TRBD1. The CDR3 spans 14 residues. Germline V gene sequence: CDR1 MDHEN, CDR2 SYDVKM. With V trimmed by 3 bases and J by 3 bases, 5 bases remained unmatched. For the CDR3, the DNA is TGTGCCAGCAGTTTGGGACAGCCCCACTACGAGCAGTACTTC. This codes for CASSLGQPHYEQYF.

The gene calls are TRBV28 and TRBJ1-5; TRBD1 agrees at 8 bases. V lost 6 bases to trimming and J lost 4 bases; unmatched junction nucleotides: 5. In germline, CDR1 is MDHEN, CDR2 SYDVKM. CDR3 length: 14 residues. This CDR3 reads CASRLTGGNQPQHF. The CDR3 coding sequence is TGTGCCAGCAGACTAACAGGGGGAAATCAGCCCCAGCATTTT.

The CDR3 is CASSPHEGGTNTEAFF. Written as DNA, the CDR3 is TGTGCCAGTAGCCCCCACGAGGGGGGGACGAACACTGAAGCTTTCTTT. The rearrangement links TRBV19 to TRBJ1-1; tentative D call: TRBD1 (6 bases). V gave up 6 bases and J gave up 1 base, with 18 bases separating them. Per germline, CDR1 LNHDA and CDR2 SQIVND (reference sequence). CDR3 length: 16 residues. Combining the CDR3 with reference TRBV19 and TRBJ1-1 gives the whole variable domain DGGITQSPKYLFRKEGQNVTLSCEQNLNHDAMYWYRQDPGQGLRLIYYSQIVNDFQKGDIAEGYSVSREKKESFPLTVTSAQKNPTAFYLCASSPHEGGTNTEAFFGQGTRLTVV.

The rearrangement links TRBV7-9 to TRBJ1-4; 7 nucleotides agree with TRBD1. This CDR3 is 15 amino acids long. Germline trimming cut 5 bases from V and 4 bases from J; bases unmatched to any gene: 7. Germline V gene data show CDR1 as SEHNR and CDR2 as FQNEAQ (reference sequence). The CDR3 bases are TGTGCCAGCAGCCAATGGGACAGCTTTAATGAAAAACTGTTTTTT. Its translation: CASSQWDSFNEKLFF.

The rearrangement joins TRBV7-9 to TRBJ1-3; D is unresolved. The CDR3 is 13 amino acids. CDR1 is SEHNR, CDR2 FQNEAQ, per germline (reference sequence). V shed 5 bases and J shed 2 bases, with 7 bases lying between them. In nucleotides, the CDR3 is TGTGCCAGCAGCGCCGGGACTGGAAACACCATATATTTT. Translation: CASSAGTGNTIYF.

The chain combines TRBV3-1 (or the pseudogene TRBV3-2) with TRBJ1-1; 11 bases fit TRBD1. Germline V gives CDR1 LGHDT, CDR2 YNNKEL (reference sequence). The CDR3 contains 15 residues. V lost 1 base, J lost 5 bases, and 3 bases stayed unmatched. CDR3 DNA sequence: TGTGCCAGCAGCCAAGGGACAGGGGGCGGGACTGAAGCTTTCTTT. Its translation is CASSQGTGGGTEAFF.